This TCR beta chain is from a study of OX40 agonist ivuxolimab in advanced cancers. Looking at the study overall: Dose-escalation patients had hepatocellular carcinoma, melanoma, renal cell or head and neck cancer.

Using immunoSEQ multiplex PCR, the repertoire was profiled, and TCRdb retains in-frame clones only, with some absent. The repertoire holds fewer than 16,000 clones, with roughly three quarters as singletons. The CDR3 loop spans 16 amino acids. Trimming at V came to 5 bases and at J to 11 bases, leaving 18 bases not matched to a gene. Germline V CDR1 and CDR2: LNHDA, SQIVND (reference sequence). The sample here was CD4+ or CD8+ T cells sorted from blood, taken in a trial of the OX40 agonist ivuxolimab. The chain recombines TRBV19 with TRBJ2-5; 9 positions agree with TRBD1. The sequence was collected from an adult with an advanced solid tumor such as melanoma, head and neck, liver or kidney cancer. CDR3 coding DNA: TGTGCCAGTAGTCCTTGGACAGGGGAGACCCTCGGAGAGCAGTACTTC. This encodes CASSPWTGETLGEQYF. Full variable domain (rest looked up from reference TRBV19 and TRBJ2-5): DGGITQSPKYLFRKEGQNVTLSCEQNLNHDAMYWYRQDPGQGLRLIYYSQIVNDFQKGDIAEGYSVSREKKESFPLTVTSAQKNPTAFYLCASSPWTGETLGEQYFGPGTRLLVL.